This T cell receptor (beta chain) was documented in a study of cytomegalovirus exposure and HLA in healthy donors. Overall study findings and caveats: For most TCR sequences rarity was the rule, although some public TCRs occurred in many donors. Cytomegalovirus-associated TCR beta chains were listed, numbering 150 to 200.

TCRdb's table, derived via immunoSEQ multiplex PCR, lists solely in-frame clones and lacks some. The data contain some 79,000 clones, approximately 94% of them singletons. Separate from the roughly 720-subject first cohort, the 120-subject validation cohort was the one that the donors belonged to. Worth noting for this clone: What it binds is not known.

The CDR3 is 18 residues long. The clonotype comes from a woman aged 18-29 years in good health and CMV-seropositive. The specimen was PBMCs. The chain uses TRBV21-1 and TRBJ2-5; TRBD2, the table's D call, lacks a check against the DNA. TRBV21-1 is labeled a pseudogene. The CDR3 region is CASNPASGGDMSQETQYF. The CDR3, as DNA: TGTGCCAGCAACCCAGCGTCCGGGGGGGATATGAGCCAAGAGACCCAGTACTTC.